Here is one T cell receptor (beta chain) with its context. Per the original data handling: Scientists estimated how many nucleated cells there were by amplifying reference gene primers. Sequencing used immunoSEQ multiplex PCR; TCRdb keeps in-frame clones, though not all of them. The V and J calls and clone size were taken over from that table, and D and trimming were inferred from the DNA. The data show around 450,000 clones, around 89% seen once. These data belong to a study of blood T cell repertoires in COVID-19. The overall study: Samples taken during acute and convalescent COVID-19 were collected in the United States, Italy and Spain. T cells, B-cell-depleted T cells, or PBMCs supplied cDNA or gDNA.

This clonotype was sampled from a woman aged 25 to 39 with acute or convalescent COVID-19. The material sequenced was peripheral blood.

The CDR3 here is CASSDQQGKRNTIYF. The CDR3 nucleotides are TGTGCCAGCAGTGATCAACAGGGCAAGCGAAACACCATATATTTT. V and J are TRBV2 and TRBJ1-3, with a possible D match to TRBD1 (6 bases). Germline V gene lookup returns CDR1 SNHLY and CDR2 FYNNEI. CDR3 length equals 15 residues. V shed 3 bases and J shed 5 bases, with 14 bases lying between them.